The clone carrying this T cell receptor (beta chain) occurred many times. This sample was taken from a study of human T cells and chemical hapten exposure. TCRdb re-analysed the RACE reads in MiXCR, keeping a single row per CDR3 protein. The sample contains 30,000 to 40,000 distinct CDR3 sequences, over 5.5% of which appear only once. This sample's time point: patch test 1, 2 weeks after DPC sensitization. Treatment meaning: therapeutic diphenylcyclopropenone sensitization with weekly scalp DPC. Before extraction, the whole blood was not fractionated, and total RNA was taken from it. CDR3 length: 16 residues. Germline V gene data show CDR1 as SGHDT and CDR2 as YYEEEE. V was cut by 2 bases and J by 2 bases, with 13 bases left in between.

This chain joins TRBV5-6 and TRBJ2-2, with D tentatively TRBD2 (6 bases). The sequencing here drew on whole blood, taken in connection with sensitization to the hapten diphenylcyclopropenone (DPC). This receptor was taken from a woman aged 25-40 years with alopecia areata. Some clones in this sample may be carry-over from other donors' samples. The CDR3 nucleotides read TGTGCCAGCAGCTTAAATCCGGGGGTAAACACCGGGGAGCTGTTTTTT. It translates to CASSLNPGVNTGELFF.